What follows is one T cell receptor (beta chain) and its context. V gave up 3 bases and J gave up 6 bases; unmatched junction bases: 8. From germline, CDR1 is MNHEY and CDR2 SVGAGI. The CDR3 contains 15 residues. Per the study methods: The authors estimated nucleated cell counts from reference gene primer amplification. Some clones are missing from TCRdb's copy, which holds only in-frame ones; the method was immunoSEQ multiplex PCR. V and J calls and clone size come straight from that table; D and trimming were deduced from the DNA. The sample has 330,000 or so clones; about 92% are singletons. This entry is derived from a study of blood T cell repertoires in COVID-19. Turning to the study itself: T cells, B-cell-depleted T cells, or PBMCs provided the cDNA or gDNA that served as material.

Enrolled through a virtual design, the participants were between 18 and 89 years of age and came from roughly 22 US areas. The study counted Cohort 3 donors as recovered given two negative PCRs, clearance, or symptom resolution. The J gene is TRBJ2-4, the V gene TRBV6-5; 7 bases are a match to TRBD1. The sample consisted of PBMCs or T cells enriched from blood (not recorded which). The receptor's source is a woman younger than 45 who had recovered from COVID-19. This CDR3 is CASSYLGGAGNIQYF. The CDR3 region has the DNA TGTGCCAGCAGTTATTTAGGGGGCGCGGGAAACATTCAGTACTTC.